The text below deals with one T cell receptor beta chain. Its antigen remains undetermined. No much larger clonotype is one base removed from it; base qualities were not supplied. TCRbeta CDR3 regions were amplified from genomic DNA using the immunoSEQ Assay, a bias-controlled multiplex PCR. The authors' pipeline ran thus. Within the assay, amplification of reference gene primers was used to estimate how many nucleated cells each sample contained. Sequence reads were collapsed and filtered to measure the absolute abundance of every unique TCRbeta CDR3 rearrangement. For each sample, productive Simpson clonality was calculated as the square root of Simpson's diversity index over productive rearrangements. In TCRdb, the immuneACCESS table is reduced to in-frame sequences with V and J assigned. These tables do not hold every clone; where another copy was compared, an unresolved V gene accounts for under half, and the others remain unexplained. V, J and clone size are those of that table, while D and trimming were read from the DNA. The sample table records approximately 230,000 clones; roughly 85% of these occur just once. The top ten constitute 3% to 3.5% of the sample.

The data were taken from a study of blood T cell repertoires in COVID-19 (dated by TCRdb to 2020 to 2022). Context from the whole study: Collaborator samples came from the United States, Italy and Spain and covered acute and convalescent phases of COVID-19. The prospective study material was composed of cDNA or gDNA derived from T cells, B-cell-depleted T cells, or PBMCs. Sample metadata almost always included a de-identified subject ID, COVID-19 status, age in years and sex. HLA class I and class II types, where available, came from metadata supplied by the sample provider rather than from assay-based typing. The samples were drawn from two sources: the first 160 participants of the ongoing ImmuneRACE study, and over 1,000 subjects contributed by 6 global collaborators. The repertoires were made available in a free public database intended to serve as a resource for research on the immune response to SARS-CoV-2. The dataset comprised deeply sampled blood TCRbeta repertoires from subjects exposed to, actively infected with, or recovered from COVID-19.

Study-level results and caveats: How much clinical and demographic metadata was included differed by source and by participant, and the metadata was provided uncurated.

The CDR1 and CDR2 encoded by the germline V gene are SGHTA and FQGTGA. Measured from the cysteine to the phenylalanine, the CDR3 is 15 residues long. CDR3 DNA only is kept here, 45 bases in frame from base 1. Clipping removes 1 base from V and 4 bases from J, with 3 as the unmatched junction base count. Collaborating institutions collected whole blood in K2EDTA tubes following their own protocols. For TCRbeta analysis, collaborators shipped samples as frozen whole blood, isolated PBMCs, or DNA extracted from either of those sample types. The origin of this receptor is a man between 18 and 35 years old with active or convalescent COVID-19. The sequenced sample consisted of peripheral blood. The receptor chain draws on TRBV7-3 and TRBJ2-1; 8 central nucleotides agree with TRBD2. The CDR3 protein is CASSLNSGEYNEQFF. In nucleotide form, the sequence is TGTGCCAGCAGCTTAAATAGCGGGGAGTACAATGAGCAGTTCTTC.